This T cell receptor beta chain derives from a study of shared clonotypes between healthy human individuals. Germline V gene lookup returns CDR1 MNHEY and CDR2 SMNVEV (reference sequence). Trimming removed 0 bases from V and 0 bases from J, with 10 bases in between. The CDR3 consists of 16 residues. Assay used: immunoSEQ multiplex PCR; TCRdb lists only in-frame clones, some missing. The table shows about 2.2 million clones, with roughly 93% occurring only once. Positively selected for CCR7, the CD45RO-negative cells used as naive CD8 cells excluded terminally differentiated effector memory CD45RA+ cells.

This sequence was found in a man between 18 and 35 years old in good health. Some clones in this sample may be carry-over from other donors' samples. The chain is built from TRBV27 and TRBJ2-3, with D maybe TRBD2 (6 bases). Sequencing used naive CD8+ T cells from PBMCs. The CDR3: CASSLSGGFSTDTQYF. The CDR3, as DNA: TGTGCCAGCAGTTTATCCGGGGGATTCAGCACAGATACGCAGTATTTT.